This TCR beta chain originates from a study of identical twins (TCRdb year 2016). As for the study more broadly: To test whether fetal clonotypes persist, the study used deep sequencing on TCR alpha and beta repertoires from monozygotic twins, unrelated adults of various ages, and cord blood. Replicate twin experiments were performed at different times using different library preparation protocols to rule out contamination. Here is what the overall study found, with its caveats: Zero-insertion analyses could be partly confounded by invariant T cells such as MAIT and iNKT, though diverse VJ usage argued against such confounding for most clonotypes. Compared with coincidental sharing between unrelated individuals, out-of-frame TCR alpha sequences shared between twins showed an excess of sequences with low generation probability. Fewer insertions were carried by abundant cord blood beta clonotypes, a similar but weaker trend appeared in young adult naive repertoires, and no such trend appeared in memory repertoires. Because the same donors could not be followed over many years, conclusions were based on cross-sectional statistical analysis. Excess twin sharing in beta out-of-frame sequences was weaker because fewer shared sequences lowered the signal-to-noise ratio. In monozygotic twins, recombination models systematically underestimated out-of-frame TCR alpha sharing, but the models matched the sharing seen between unrelated individuals.

This clonotype came up many times. What antigen it recognizes has not been identified. Nothing much larger sits one base from this clone, and base qualities are not available. The library was obtained by 5' RACE. Data came from an Illumina HiSeq 2000. Template switching added a universal primer binding site, and the final cDNA carried a unique molecular identifier that allowed TCR cDNA molecules to be counted accurately. First-strand cDNA for TCR alpha and beta chains was synthesized from specific primers in the conserved constant-segment region. To control for contamination, each cDNA library was double barcoded with a SMART-Mk sample barcode plus Illumina barcodes. TruSeq adapter sequences, together with Illumina sample barcodes, were added in two successive PCR steps. TCR alpha and beta cDNA libraries were sequenced on the Illumina HiSeq platform with custom primers. The original pipeline was this. Unique molecular identifiers were extracted from raw reads with MiGEC, and CDR3 positions were determined with MiXCR. For each individual, recombination models were inferred using an EM algorithm with the repgenHMM and IGoR tools. The tcR package in R was used for shared clonotype analysis, with sharing normalized by the product of cloneset sizes. Out-of-frame nonproductive sequences were analyzed to study raw recombination free of thymic and clonal selection effects. TCRdb trimmed the raw reads at Q25, called clones with MiXCR and kept productive beta chains. Each entry is one CDR3 protein sequence, shown with its most common DNA and genes. Clone size and V and J calls follow TCRdb, not the original study. The sample yields around 280,000 distinct CDR3 sequences; around 8.8% were counted once. The ten largest clones capture over 2% of the sample.

The germline V and J ends show losses of 5 bases and 4 bases respectively, and no gene match explains 19 bases of the junction. Spanning cysteine to phenylalanine, the CDR3 consists of 19 amino acids. This entry keeps only the CDR3 DNA: 57 bases, framed from base 1. Based on the germline V gene, the CDR1 and CDR2 sequences are SGHTA and FQGNSA. Only healthy Caucasian donors were included. The twin cohort comprised three pairs of female monozygotic twins, all aged roughly 18 to 30 years. Miltenyi CD45RO+ enrichment and human naive T-cell isolation kits were used to isolate memory (CD45RO+) and naive T cells from PBMC. These records were also assigned to another study, of yellow fever vaccine responses in identical twins. The second source states: The T cell response to vaccination in identical twins was reported by the authors to appear partly convergent and partly personalized. In the study, vaccine-responding T cell clones were precisely tracked in identical twins.

Sequencing used memory (CD45RO+) T cells sorted from blood. What this sample's cell subset or site label stands for: CD45RO+ enriched T cells. Recombination connected TRBV7-2 to TRBJ2-1; a stretch of 8 junction bases matches TRBD2. The TCR originated in a woman between 18 and 30 years old in good health. The CDR3 corresponds to CASSGAGADAGAHYNEQFF. The DNA sequence is as follows: TGTGCCAGCAGCGGAGCGGGGGCGGACGCGGGGGCCCATTACAATGAGCAGTTCTTC.